Each of the 22 T cell receptor beta chains below was sequenced from the same sample in a study of CD8 T cells in Susac syndrome. Random hexamers were used to reverse transcribe 0.5 to 1 ug of RNA. MiXCR, run by TCRdb on the immunoSEQ multiplex PCR reads, gives a single entry per CDR3 protein. This table holds some 110,000 distinct CDR3 sequences, over 95% found once. Sequencing was carried out using CD4+ T cells from PBMCs. These receptors came from a human donor with Susac syndrome.

This rearrangement joins TRBV5-1 to TRBJ2-7; 9 bases map to TRBD2. Germline CDR1 SGHRS, CDR2 YFSETQ. V trimming: 2 bases; J trimming: 2 bases; junction bases outside the gene matches: 8. The CDR3 loop spans 16 amino acids. DNA for the CDR3: TGCGCCAGCAGCTTTCAATTGACTAGCGGAACCTACGAGCAGTACTTC. It translates to CASSFQLTSGTYEQYF.

The chain uses TRBV7-9 and TRBJ2-7; possible D gene TRBD1, 6 bases. The germline V gene has CDR1 SEHNR and CDR2 FQNEAQ (reference sequence). V lost 1 base, J lost 5 bases, and 12 bases lay in between. This CDR3 is 14 amino acids long. The DNA for the CDR3 is TGTGCCAGCAGCTTAGGAGGGGGAAGAAACGAGCAGTACTTC. The encoded protein is CASSLGGGRNEQYF.

The V and J genes are TRBV9 and TRBJ1-2, with TRBD1 identical over 9 bases. V gave up 3 bases and J gave up 4 bases; unmatched junction bases: 4. The CDR3 runs 14 residues. Germline CDR1 is SGDLS and CDR2 is YYNGEE. CDR3 bases: TGTGCCAGCAGCGGGACAGGGGCCCCCTATGGCTACACCTTC. It specifies CASSGTGAPYGYTF.

The chain has TRBV20-1 and TRBJ2-5; D unresolved. The CDR3 covers 13 residues. The V end lost 3 bases, the J end lost 1 base, and 9 bases lay between the germline ends. The germline gives CDR1 DFQATT, CDR2 SNEGSKA (reference sequence). The chain's CDR3 is CSASTTLQETQYF. The CDR3 DNA reads as TGCAGTGCTAGTACTACCCTCCAAGAGACCCAGTACTTC.

The chain joins TRBV7-2 to TRBJ2-1; tentatively, D is TRBD2 (6 bases). Trimming cost V 5 bases and J 7 bases, with 18 bases left between them. The CDR3 has 15 amino acids. CDR1 and CDR2 from the germline V gene are SGHTA and FQGNSA. CDR3 in DNA: TGTGCCAGCAGCCGGCAGGTAGCGGAGACGAATGAGCAGTTCTTC. Its translation: CASSRQVAETNEQFF.

CDR3 protein: CASSQPPSVSDYTF. The DNA of the CDR3 is TGTGCCAGCAGCCAACCCCCGTCTGTCAGCGATTACACCTTC. This chain links TRBV3-1 with TRBJ1-2, with D hard to call. CDR1 is LGHDT and CDR2 is YNNKEL in the germline V gene (reference sequence). This CDR3 is built from 14 residues. V lost 2 bases, J lost 11 bases, and 18 bases lay in between.

This clonotype is a singleton in its sample. The J gene is TRBJ1-3, the V gene TRBV5-6; D is unclear. The CDR3 length is 13 residues. V was shortened by 4 bases and J by 0 bases, with 5 bases between the two germline ends. Germline CDR1 is SGHDT and CDR2 is YYEEEE. The CDR3 reads CASSTVSGNTIYF. In DNA, the CDR3 is TGTGCCAGCAGCACAGTCTCTGGAAACACCATATATTTT.

V usage is TRBV7-2 and J usage is TRBJ2-3; weak D call: TRBD1 (5 bases). Looked up from germline, CDR1 is SGHTA and CDR2 is FQGNSA. The CDR3 runs to 13 residues. The V gene lost 5 bases and the J gene lost 3 bases, with 9 bases spanning the gap. CDR3 amino acids: CASSSQGTDTQYF. The CDR3 region has the DNA TGTGCCAGCAGCAGCCAGGGTACAGATACGCAGTATTTT. Drawing the rest from reference TRBV7-2 and TRBJ2-3, the complete variable domain is GAGVSQSPSNKVTEKGKDVELRCDPISGHTALYWYRQSLGQGLEFLIYFQGNSAPDKSGLPSDRFSAERTGGSVSTLTIQRTQQEDSAVYLCASSSQGTDTQYFGPGTRLTVL.

This chain links TRBV3-1 with TRBJ2-1, with TRBD2 matching 9 bases. V shed 3 bases and J 9 bases; nucleotides not matched to a gene: 12. This CDR3 is built from 16 residues. Germline-derived CDR1 and CDR2 are LGHDT and YNNKEL (reference sequence). For the CDR3, the DNA is TGTGCCAGCAGCCACCCCTGGCGGGAGGGCCGCGGTGAGCAGTTCTTC. Its protein product is CASSHPWREGRGEQFF.

This clonotype was seen once. The rearrangement uses TRBV18 and TRBJ1-5; 8 nucleotides match TRBD1. The CDR3 has 17 residues. Germline V CDR1 and CDR2: KGHSH, LQKENI. After removal of 4 bases from V and 2 bases from J, the junction contained 10 bases not matched to a gene. The CDR3 here is CASSLGQGEVGNQPQHF. The CDR3 region has the DNA TGTGCCAGCTCACTTGGACAGGGTGAAGTCGGCAATCAGCCCCAGCATTTT.

This clonotype showed up just once. The rearrangement joins TRBV25-1 to TRBJ2-5; D is unclear. This CDR3 contains 13 residues. Germline-derived CDR1 and CDR2 are MGHDK and SYGVNS. V lost 0 bases, J lost 4 bases, and 6 bases lay in between. CDR3 region: CASSEYGIETQYF. The CDR3 DNA sequence: TGTGCCAGCAGTGAATATGGGATAGAGACCCAGTACTTC. Drawing the rest from reference TRBV25-1 and TRBJ2-5, the complete variable domain is EADIYQTPRYLVIGTGKKITLECSQTMGHDKMYWYQQDPGMELHLIHYSYGVNSTEKGDLSSESTVSRIRTEHFPLTLESARPSHTSQYLCASSEYGIETQYFGPGTRLLVL.

The chain carries TRBV6-6 and TRBJ2-1; TRBD2 matches at 7 bases. V dropped 6 bases and J dropped 15; count of bases not matched to a gene: 14. The CDR3 totals 13 residues. Germline CDR1 and CDR2: MNHNY and SVGAGI (reference sequence). The CDR3 bases are TGTGCCAGCAGGGAGACTAGCCTGCCCTTACTGTTCTTC. Translated: CASRETSLPLLFF.

This chain joins TRBV29-1 and TRBJ2-2, with 10 bases aligning to TRBD2. Trimming at V came to 7 bases and at J to 3 bases, leaving 8 bases not matched to a gene. The CDR3 is 15 amino acids. Per germline, CDR1 SQVTM and CDR2 ANQGSEA. CDR3 amino acids: CSASSGRSDTGELFF. CDR3 DNA: TGCAGCGCGTCTAGCGGGAGAAGCGACACCGGGGAGCTGTTTTTT.

In its sample, this clonotype was seen once. The rearrangement uses TRBV19 and TRBJ2-7, with 14 bases matching TRBD2. Germline V gene data show CDR1 as LNHDA and CDR2 as SQIVND (reference sequence). The CDR3 runs 19 residues. V gave up 5 bases and J gave up 1 base; unmatched junction bases: 13. DNA of the CDR3: TGTGCCAGTAGTCCCACACCGGGACTAGCGGGAGCATCTTCCTACGAGCAGTACTTC. Amino acid sequence: CASSPTPGLAGASSYEQYF. Full variable domain (missing parts from reference TRBV19 and TRBJ2-7): DGGITQSPKYLFRKEGQNVTLSCEQNLNHDAMYWYRQDPGQGLRLIYYSQIVNDFQKGDIAEGYSVSREKKESFPLTVTSAQKNPTAFYLCASSPTPGLAGASSYEQYFGPGTRLTVT.

The chain is built from TRBV20-1 and TRBJ2-7; TRBD1 matches 8 bases. This CDR3 is built from 14 residues. Germline V CDR1 and CDR2: DFQATT, SNEGSKA (reference sequence). The ends lost 3 bases at V and 6 bases at J; junction bases unmatched: 10. The CDR3 DNA is TGCAGTGCTAGTGCTGGCTCAGGGGGCGTCGAGCAGTACTTC. This translates into CSASAGSGGVEQYF.

The J gene is TRBJ2-1, the V gene TRBV12-3 or TRBV12-4; 9 positions match TRBD1. CDR3 length: 15 residues. The V gene end was trimmed by 5 bases and the J gene end by 5 bases; junction bases not matched to a gene: 7. The CDR3 spells CASSGGQGADNEQFF. The CDR3 DNA reads TGTGCCAGCAGTGGGGGACAGGGAGCGGACAATGAGCAGTTCTTC.

This clonotype turned up a few times. The V call is TRBV7-9, the J call TRBJ2-7; TRBD2 is a possible D gene (6 bases). CDR1 and CDR2 from the germline V gene are SEHNR and FQNEAQ (reference sequence). This CDR3 contains 13 residues. V lost 5 bases and J lost 8, with 16 bases in between. DNA of the CDR3: TGTGCCAGCAGCCCCGGGGGTCCCGACCAGCAGTACTTC. Translated, it gives CASSPGGPDQQYF.

The chain is built from TRBV24-1 and TRBJ2-6; TRBD1 matches at 9 bases. V lost 2 bases and J lost 2; bases outside the gene matches: 3. CDR3 size: 17 residues. CDR1 is KGHDR and CDR2 is SFDVKD in the germline V gene. CDR3: CATSDSGQGAGANVLTF. The CDR3 DNA is TGTGCCACCAGTGATTCGGGACAGGGAGCTGGGGCCAACGTCCTGACTTTC.

The J gene is TRBJ1-4, the V gene TRBV28, with 7 bases that match TRBD1. Looked up from germline, CDR1 is MDHEN and CDR2 is SYDVKM. The CDR3 sequence is 20 residues long. V lost 0 bases and J lost 6; bases outside the gene matches: 19. CDR3 sequence reads: CASSLWAVGEQGMWDEKLFF. The CDR3, as DNA: TGTGCCAGCAGTTTATGGGCCGTTGGGGAACAGGGGATGTGGGATGAAAAACTGTTTTTT.

The chain is built from TRBV12-3 or TRBV12-4 and TRBJ2-1; tentative D call: TRBD2 (6 bases). V lost 6 bases and J 9 bases, leaving 12 bases between the germline ends. The CDR3 is 12 residues long. Here the CDR3 reads CASSLTSTEQFF. The CDR3 nucleotides read TGTGCCAGCAGCCTGACTAGTACTGAGCAGTTCTTC.

The chain has TRBV2 and TRBJ1-2; 7 bases line up with TRBD1. Trimming at V came to 5 bases and at J to 2 bases, leaving 5 bases not matched to a gene. Germline V gives CDR1 SNHLY, CDR2 FYNNEI. This CDR3 region has 14 residues. The CDR3 spells CASSKDRLNYGYTF. CDR3 coding DNA: TGTGCCAGCAGTAAGGACAGGCTAAACTATGGCTACACCTTC.

The chain carries TRBV29-1 and TRBJ1-2; the D is unclear. In germline, CDR1 is SQVTM, CDR2 ANQGSEA. CDR3 length: 15 residues. V lost 3 bases and J lost 9, with 23 bases in between. CDR3 residues: CSVDELLSREGSYTF. The CDR3 DNA reads TGCAGCGTTGATGAGTTGCTCTCTCGGGAGGGCAGCTACACCTTC.